Listed below are T cell receptor beta chains from one sample, sequenced in a study of beta chain features in type 1 diabetes. TCRdb's copy holds only in-frame clones and misses some; the assay was immunoSEQ multiplex PCR. The sample has around 330,000 clones; approximately 11% are singletons. The specimen sequenced was naive CD4+ T cells from blood. Every receptor here comes from a woman younger than 45 in good health. CDR3s leave out the opening cysteine and the closing phenylalanine or tryptophan.

CDR3 protein: ASTKGLGLGRLTSGYYNEQF; V gene: TRBV6-7; J gene: TRBJ2-1
CDR3 protein: ASSPGLAAEETQY; V gene: TRBV9; J gene: TRBJ2-5
CDR3 protein: ATSRDPRGTGELF; V gene: TRBV15; J gene: TRBJ2-2
CDR3 protein: ASSFDFRLTDTQY; V gene: TRBV28; J gene: TRBJ2-3
CDR3 protein: ASSVIAGITGELF; V gene: TRBV9; J gene: TRBJ2-2
CDR3 protein: ASSKLAGVSDTQY; V gene: TRBV27; J gene: TRBJ2-3
CDR3 protein: ACPRRGIREGREGYT; V gene: TRBV30; J gene: TRBJ1-2
CDR3 protein: ASSRLQGTTGELF; V gene: TRBV9; J gene: TRBJ2-2
CDR3 protein: AISESGDRSGYT; V gene: TRBV10-3; J gene: TRBJ1-2
CDR3 protein: ASSWTSGDQETQY; V gene: TRBV7-3; J gene: TRBJ2-5
CDR3 protein: ASSPRDPTGLAGWKTQY; V gene: TRBV18; J gene: TRBJ2-5
CDR3 protein: AWSLETGAYEQY; V gene: TRBV30; J gene: TRBJ2-7
CDR3 protein: SVERGSGHTDSYNEQF; V gene: TRBV29-1; J gene: TRBJ2-1
CDR3 protein: ASSPPRDYNTDTQY; V gene: TRBV18; J gene: TRBJ2-3
CDR3 protein: ASSLVAEHEQF; V gene: TRBV11-3; J gene: TRBJ2-1
CDR3 protein: ASSYEAAVYNEQF; V gene: TRBV6-5; J gene: TRBJ2-1
CDR3 protein: ASSPPWGQGTDTQY; V gene: TRBV18; J gene: TRBJ2-3
CDR3 protein: ASNGGVSDTQY; V gene: TRBV2; J gene: TRBJ2-3
CDR3 protein: ASSQDYGNSYEQY; V gene: TRBV4-2; J gene: TRBJ2-7
CDR3 protein: ANSGTSGTDTQY; V gene: TRBV10-3; J gene: TRBJ2-3
CDR3 protein: ASSSREGWGNEQF; V gene: TRBV6-5; J gene: TRBJ2-1
CDR3 protein: SVVAGGPETQY; V gene: TRBV29-1; J gene: TRBJ2-5
CDR3 protein: SASGVYEQY; V gene: TRBV20-1; J gene: TRBJ2-7
CDR3 protein: ASTKLGGSGADTQY; V gene: TRBV7-9; J gene: TRBJ2-3
CDR3 protein: ASSVGQSYEQY; V gene: TRBV7-3; J gene: TRBJ2-7
CDR3 protein: ASRSGGMETQY; V gene: TRBV6-5; J gene: TRBJ2-5
CDR3 protein: ATSRDLGLAVAKNIQY; V gene: TRBV15; J gene: TRBJ2-4
CDR3 protein: SVRLVLSYEQY; V gene: TRBV29-1; J gene: TRBJ2-7
CDR3 protein: ASSLTALLDGNEQF; V gene: TRBV7-3; J gene: TRBJ2-1
CDR3 protein: SGSGGTEAF; V gene: TRBV20-1; J gene: TRBJ1-1
CDR3 protein: ASSQGLAGSNEQY; V gene: TRBV11-2; J gene: NA
CDR3 protein: ASSVGASGDREQY; V gene: TRBV9; J gene: TRBJ2-7
CDR3 protein: ASSEVPGTSTGELF; V gene: TRBV7-9; J gene: TRBJ2-2
CDR3 protein: ASSVWREAYNEQF; V gene: TRBV9; J gene: TRBJ2-1
CDR3 protein: ASSFNLAGGTYNEQF; V gene: TRBV27; J gene: TRBJ2-1
CDR3 protein: ASSLGRVYEQY; V gene: TRBV7-2; J gene: TRBJ2-7
CDR3 protein: ASSVRQGVSGNTIY; V gene: TRBV9; J gene: TRBJ1-3
CDR3 protein: ASSTGQATNEKLF; V gene: TRBV7-8; J gene: TRBJ1-4
CDR3 protein: ASSLEVHEETQY; V gene: TRBV11-2; J gene: TRBJ2-5
CDR3 protein: ASSYSPTDYEQY; V gene: TRBV6-5; J gene: TRBJ2-7
CDR3 protein: ASTFGGLAYEQY; V gene: TRBV2; J gene: TRBJ2-7
CDR3 protein: ASSIQGAQPQH; V gene: TRBV19; J gene: TRBJ1-5
CDR3 protein: ASSYSDSGSYNEQF; V gene: TRBV6-5; J gene: TRBJ2-1
CDR3 protein: ASSLLAGGRDEQF; V gene: TRBV28; J gene: TRBJ2-1
CDR3 protein: ASSVRTSSGELF; V gene: TRBV9; J gene: TRBJ2-2
CDR3 protein: ASSPGTGGEKLF; V gene: TRBV28; J gene: TRBJ1-4
CDR3 protein: ASSHPPGLVSYEQY; V gene: TRBV7-6; J gene: TRBJ2-7
CDR3 protein: ASSFGTGVTGEQF; V gene: TRBV7-3; J gene: TRBJ2-1
CDR3 protein: ASSQSSEAF; V gene: TRBV28; J gene: TRBJ1-1